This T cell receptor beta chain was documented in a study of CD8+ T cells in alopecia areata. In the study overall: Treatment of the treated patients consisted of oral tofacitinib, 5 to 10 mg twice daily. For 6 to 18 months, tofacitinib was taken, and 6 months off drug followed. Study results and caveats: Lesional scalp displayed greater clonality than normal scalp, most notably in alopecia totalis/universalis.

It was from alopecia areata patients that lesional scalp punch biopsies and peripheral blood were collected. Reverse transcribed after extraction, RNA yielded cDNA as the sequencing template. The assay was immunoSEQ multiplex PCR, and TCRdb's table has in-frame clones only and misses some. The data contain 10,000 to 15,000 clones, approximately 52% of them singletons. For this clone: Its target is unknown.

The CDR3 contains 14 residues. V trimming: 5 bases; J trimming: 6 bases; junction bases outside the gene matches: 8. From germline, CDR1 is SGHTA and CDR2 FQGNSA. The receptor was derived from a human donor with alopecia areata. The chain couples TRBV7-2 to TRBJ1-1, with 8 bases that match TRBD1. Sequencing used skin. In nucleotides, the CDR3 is TGTGCCAGCAGCCCCCGGACAGGGACCCCTGAAGCTTTCTTT. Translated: CASSPRTGTPEAFF.